This TCR beta chain was sequenced for a study of shared clonotypes between healthy human individuals. Study conclusions and caveats: Estimated richness was generally greater in naive than memory subsets. Large sequencing depth failed to make sorted-subset sequencing complete, rarefaction showed.

Trimming pared 3 bases from V and 5 bases from J, leaving 4 bases between. The germline gives CDR1 SGHAT, CDR2 FQNNGV. This CDR3 is built from 11 residues. The authors ran the assay at deep level. Using immunoSEQ multiplex PCR, the repertoire was profiled, and TCRdb retains in-frame clones only, with some absent. This sample yields some 1.5 million clones, of which over 95% are seen a single time; about 1.2% belongs to the top ten. A note on this clone: Antigen: not known. At the DNA level, this CDR3 is encoded by other sequences in the same sample as well.

A CD45RA-negative memory subset and a CD45RA+ naive subset were separated from the CD4+ cells. The TCR comes from a man aged 25 to 40 in good health. The gene calls are TRBV11-2 and TRBJ2-5; D remains unclear. Sequenced material: naive CD4+ T cells sorted from blood. Subset noted: CD45RA+ positively selected. The CDR3 DNA reads as TGTGCCAGCAGCTTTCGGGAGACCCAGTACTTC. Protein sequence: CASSFRETQYF.